The rows below give T cell receptor beta chains drawn from one sample of a study of shared clonotypes between healthy human individuals. This table comes from immunoSEQ multiplex PCR, and its TCRdb copy is limited to in-frame clones, with some not included. The sample holds about a million clones, approximately 72% seen once. Specimen: memory CD4+ T cells sorted from blood. Receptors were obtained from a man younger than 35 in good health. Both conserved end residues are part of each CDR3. Each record gives: V gene, J gene, D gene, clone size, CDR3 DNA, CDR3 protein. D genes are given only for firm matches. For some rows the clone size is stated as once, few or many, or as a class when expanded; others skip it.

TRBV7-2	TRBJ2-1	NA	once	TGTGCCAGCACCGAAGACGGGGGCGCCAACAATGAGCAGTTCTTC	CASTEDGGANNEQFF
TRBV9	TRBJ2-1	NA	NA	TGTGCCAGCAGCGTAGAAGGGAACCGGAGGGGCGAGCAGTTCTTC	CASSVEGNRRGEQFF
TRBV7-3	TRBJ1-2	NA	NA	TGTGCCAGCAGCTTAACCGCGGGATATGGCTACACCTTC	CASSLTAGYGYTF
TRBV19	TRBJ2-5	TRBD1	NA	TGTGCCAGTAGTCCACCGGGACAGGGATCGGAGACCCAGTACTTC	CASSPPGQGSETQYF
TRBV7-9	TRBJ2-3	NA	NA	TGTGCCAGCGGGTCCTCTTCGAGGGGCCTGGCCTACACAGATACGCAGTATTTT	CASGSSSRGLAYTDTQYF
TRBV5-1	TRBJ2-3	TRBD2	NA	TGCGCCAGCAGCAGGAACAGCGGGGGCACAGATACGCAGTATTTT	CASSRNSGGTDTQYF
TRBV28	TRBJ2-3	NA	NA	TGTGCCAGCAGTTTATGGCCTGCGGATACGCAGTATTTT	CASSLWPADTQYF
TRBV4-3	TRBJ2-5	NA	NA	TGCGCCAGCAGCCAAGGTCTGGGGCCAGGCGAGACCCAGTACTTC	CASSQGLGPGETQYF
TRBV9	TRBJ2-4	TRBD1	NA	TGTGCCAGCAGCCAGACAGGGGGCAAAAACATTCAGTACTTC	CASSQTGGKNIQYF
TRBV5-1	TRBJ2-7	NA	once	TGCGCCAGCAGCCCTCGACGCGCGGGCACCTACGAGCAGTACTTC	CASSPRRAGTYEQYF
TRBV10-3	TRBJ1-1	TRBD1	many	TGTGCCATCAAATCGATCCGTAAGGGACAGATTGAAGCTTTCTTT	CAIKSIRKGQIEAFF
TRBV18	TRBJ2-3	NA	NA	TGTGCCAGCTCACCCCAAGGGGCTCGCACAGATACGCAGTATTTT	CASSPQGARTDTQYF
TRBV29-1	TRBJ1-6	NA	NA	TGCAGCGTTGACAGGACGGTCGATTCACCCCTCCACTTT	CSVDRTVDSPLHF
TRBV6-4	TRBJ2-7	TRBD2	NA	TGTGCCAGCAGTGAACTAGCGGGGGGATTTCGCGAGCAGTACTTC	CASSELAGGFREQYF
TRBV7-8	TRBJ2-3	NA	NA	TGTGCCAGCAGCTTACCCGCGGTCCAGCGACTGGGGAATACGCAGTATTTT	CASSLPAVQRLGNTQYF
TRBV12-2	TRBJ1-2	NA	NA	TGTGCAAGTCGCTTTGAGGGATGTAACTATGGCTACACCTTC	CASRFEGCNYGYTF
TRBV6-5	TRBJ1-6	NA	NA	TGTGCCAGCAGTTGGGACGGGAAGTCACCCCTCCACTTT	CASSWDGKSPLHF
TRBV4-1	TRBJ2-1	TRBD2	NA	TGCGCCAGCAGCCAACCGACTAGCGGCACCTACAATGAGCAGTTCTTC	CASSQPTSGTYNEQFF
TRBV6-6	TRBJ2-2	NA	NA	TGTGCTACGGGAGCGAACACCGGGGAGCTGTTTTTT	CATGANTGELFF
TRBV14	TRBJ2-7	NA	NA	TGTGCCAGCAGGGGAACAGGGCTGGGCTACGAGCAGTACTTC	CASRGTGLGYEQYF
TRBV18	TRBJ1-2	NA	NA	TGTGCCAGCTCACCGCTGGACAGTCCCCAGGAAGGCTACACCTTC	CASSPLDSPQEGYTF
TRBV5-6	TRBJ1-5	TRBD1	NA	TGTGCCAGCAGCCTGGGACAGTTCAATCAGCCCCAGCATTTT	CASSLGQFNQPQHF
TRBV10-3	TRBJ1-1	NA	NA	TGTGCCATCAGTGGGCGGGTTGAAGCTTTCTTT	CAISGRVEAFF
TRBV5-6	TRBJ2-5	TRBD2	NA	TGTGCCAGCACCCCCGGCGCGGGGGGGGGAGAGACCCAGTACTTC	CASTPGAGGGETQYF
TRBV7-9	TRBJ2-3	NA	few	TGTGCCAGCAGCTTATTTCGCGGAGACACAGATACGCAGTATTTT	CASSLFRGDTDTQYF
TRBV15	TRBJ1-1	NA	NA	TGTGCCACCAGCGCAGCGAGGAGGAACACTGAAGCTTTCTTT	CATSAARRNTEAFF
TRBV29-1	TRBJ2-3	NA	NA	TGCAGCGTTGGCTTTCCCCCCAGCACAGATACGCAGTATTTT	CSVGFPPSTDTQYF
TRBV5-1	TRBJ2-2	TRBD2	NA	TGCGCCAGCAGCTTGGACACAGCGGGAACCGGGGAGCTGTTTTTT	CASSLDTAGTGELFF
TRBV6-1	TRBJ2-7	NA	once	TGTGCCAGCAGTGAAGTAATCCGGGCCGAGCAGTACTTC	CASSEVIRAEQYF
TRBV30	TRBJ2-5	NA	NA	TGTGCCTGGAGCCTAGGTCGGGAGACCCAGTACTTC	CAWSLGRETQYF
TRBV5-6	TRBJ2-2	NA	few	TGTGCCAGCAGCTTGGAGGGCAGAAACACCGGGGAGCTGTTTTTT	CASSLEGRNTGELFF
TRBV10-3	TRBJ2-3	TRBD1	NA	TGTGCCATCAGTGACAGGGGGACAGATACGCAGTATTTT	CAISDRGTDTQYF
TRBV14	TRBJ1-5	NA	NA	TGTGCCAGCAGCCTATCCAGAAACCAGCCCCAGCATTTT	CASSLSRNQPQHF
TRBV19	TRBJ1-1	NA	NA	TGTGCCAGTAGTCCCCACAGGAGAAGTCATGCTCCTGAAGCTTTCTTT	CASSPHRRSHAPEAFF
TRBV6-1	TRBJ2-3	NA	NA	TGTGCCAGCAGTCTGGGACAAGTAAGCACAGATACGCAGTATTTT	CASSLGQVSTDTQYF
TRBV21-1	TRBJ1-1	NA	NA	TGTGCCAGCATCCCGGACAGGAACACTGAAGCTTTCTTT	CASIPDRNTEAFF
TRBV15	TRBJ1-4	TRBD1	NA	TGTGCCACCAGCAGAGATCGACAGGGGAATGAAAAACTGTTTTTT	CATSRDRQGNEKLFF
TRBV20-1	TRBJ1-1	NA	NA	TGCAGTGCTAGCCGAAAAGGTGAAGCTTTCTTT	CSASRKGEAFF
TRBV9	TRBJ2-5	TRBD1	NA	TGTGCCAGCAGCGTAAACAGGGGGCGAGAGACCCAGTACTTC	CASSVNRGRETQYF
TRBV19	TRBJ2-2	TRBD1	NA	TGTGCCAGTAGCCAACCCGGGACAGCGAACACCGGGGAGCTGTTTTTT	CASSQPGTANTGELFF
TRBV20-1	TRBJ2-1	NA	NA	TGCAGTGCTACACACTACAATGAGCAGTTCTTC	CSATHYNEQFF
TRBV6-6	TRBJ2-2	NA	NA	TGTGCCAGCAGTTGGGACGGGCGGCGGACCGGGGAGCTGTTTTTT	CASSWDGRRTGELFF
TRBV7-8	TRBJ1-4	NA	NA	TGTGCCAGCAGCGGCCCGTTGAAGGGAGGGGATGAAAAACTGTTTTTT	CASSGPLKGGDEKLFF
TRBV9	TRBJ2-3	TRBD2	NA	TGTGCCAGTGCCGGGACTAGCGGTGTTGATACGCAGTATTTT	CASAGTSGVDTQYF
TRBV28	TRBJ1-5	TRBD1	NA	TGTGCCAGCAGTCGACAGGGTAGGTCCGGTCAGCCCCAGCATTTT	CASSRQGRSGQPQHF
TRBV28	TRBJ1-2	NA	NA	TGTGCCAGCAGTCCGGGCCTACAGAGCTATGGCTACACCTTC	CASSPGLQSYGYTF
TRBV7-9	TRBJ2-3	TRBD1	NA	TGTGCCAGCAGAAGACAGGGTGTTTTCACAGATACGCAGTATTTT	CASRRQGVFTDTQYF
TRBV7-2	TRBJ2-1	TRBD2	few	TGTGCCAGCAGCTTAGCTAGGTTTAGCGGGGGGGCCGGAAATGAGCAGTTCTTC	CASSLARFSGGAGNEQFF
TRBV30	TRBJ1-5	NA	NA	TGTGCCTGGGGGTTCAGGGCTCAGCCCCAGCATTTT	CAWGFRAQPQHF
TRBV18	TRBJ2-2	TRBD2	NA	TGTGCCAGCTCACCACCGGGACTAGCGGGTACCACCGGGGAGCTGTTTTTT	CASSPPGLAGTTGELFF
TRBV30	TRBJ2-5	TRBD2	NA	TGTGCCTGGAGAGACAGCGGGAGGAGGCAAGAGACCCAGTACTTC	CAWRDSGRRQETQYF
TRBV28	TRBJ1-2	NA	few	TGTGCCAGCAGTGTTAGGGGTAACTATGGCTACACCTTC	CASSVRGNYGYTF
TRBV30	TRBJ1-1	NA	NA	TGTGCCTGGAGTCCACCGGGACTAATGAACACTGAAGCTTTCTTT	CAWSPPGLMNTEAFF